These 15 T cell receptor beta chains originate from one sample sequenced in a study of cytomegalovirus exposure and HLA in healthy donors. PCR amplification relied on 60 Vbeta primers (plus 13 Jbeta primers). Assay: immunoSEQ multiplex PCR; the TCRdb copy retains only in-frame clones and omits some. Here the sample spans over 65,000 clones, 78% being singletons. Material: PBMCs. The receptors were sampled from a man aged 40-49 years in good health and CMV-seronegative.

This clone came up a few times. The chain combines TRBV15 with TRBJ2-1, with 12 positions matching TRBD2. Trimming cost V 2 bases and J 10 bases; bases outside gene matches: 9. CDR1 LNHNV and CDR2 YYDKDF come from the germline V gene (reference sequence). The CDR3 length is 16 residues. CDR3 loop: CATSRPLAGGRAEQFF. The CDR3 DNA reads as TGTGCCACCAGCAGACCTCTAGCGGGGGGGCGGGCGGAGCAGTTCTTC.

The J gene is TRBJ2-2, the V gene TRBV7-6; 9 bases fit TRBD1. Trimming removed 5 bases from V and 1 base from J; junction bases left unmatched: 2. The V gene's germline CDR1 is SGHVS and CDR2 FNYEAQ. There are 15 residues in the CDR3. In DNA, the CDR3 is TGTGCCAGCAGCGTGGGACAGGGGAACACCGGGGAGCTGTTTTTT. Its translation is CASSVGQGNTGELFF.

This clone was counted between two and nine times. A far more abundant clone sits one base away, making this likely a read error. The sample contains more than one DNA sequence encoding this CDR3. CDR3 region: CASTEVGLAAETQYF. The CDR3 DNA reads as TGTGCCAGCACCGAAGTGGGACTAGCGGCCGAGACCCAGTACTTC. The V gene is TRBV7-3, the J gene TRBJ2-5; 11 nucleotides match TRBD2. The CDR3 totals 15 residues. The V segment lost 7 bases and the J segment 5 bases; nucleotides outside the gene matches: 9. CDR1 and CDR2 (germline): SGHTA, FQGTGA.

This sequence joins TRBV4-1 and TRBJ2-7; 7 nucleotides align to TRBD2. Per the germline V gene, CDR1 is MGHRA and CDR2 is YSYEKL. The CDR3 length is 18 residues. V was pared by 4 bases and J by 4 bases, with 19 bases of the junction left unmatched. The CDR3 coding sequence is TGCGCCAGCAGCCTCCCGCCCCCCCGGCGCGGGAGTGTATACGAGCAGTACTTC. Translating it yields CASSLPPPRRGSVYEQYF.

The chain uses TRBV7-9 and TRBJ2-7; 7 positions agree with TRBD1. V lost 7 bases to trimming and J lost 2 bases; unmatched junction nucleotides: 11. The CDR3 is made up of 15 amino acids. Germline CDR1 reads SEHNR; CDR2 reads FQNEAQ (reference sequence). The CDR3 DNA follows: TGTGCCAGCACCCAAGCGAGGGGGCCGGCCTACGAGCAGTACTTC. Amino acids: CASTQARGPAYEQYF.

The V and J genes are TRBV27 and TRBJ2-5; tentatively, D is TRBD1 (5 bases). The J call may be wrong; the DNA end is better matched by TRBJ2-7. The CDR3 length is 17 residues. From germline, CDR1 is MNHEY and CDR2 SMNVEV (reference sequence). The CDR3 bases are TGTGCCAGCAGTTCCCAGCCCAACCAGGGTTTTGCTTACGAGCAGTACTTC. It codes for CASSSQPNQGFAYEQYF.

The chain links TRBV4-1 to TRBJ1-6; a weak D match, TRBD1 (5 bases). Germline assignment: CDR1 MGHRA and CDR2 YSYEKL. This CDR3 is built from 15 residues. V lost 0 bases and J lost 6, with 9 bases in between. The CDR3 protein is CASSQEPGSNSPLHF. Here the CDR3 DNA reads TGCGCCAGCAGCCAAGAGCCAGGGTCTAATTCACCCCTCCACTTT.

CDR3 DNA sequence: TGTGCCAGCAGTAGGGACACTAGGGGCAATGAGCAGTTCTTC. Its protein product is CASSRDTRGNEQFF. V usage is TRBV6-5 and J usage is TRBJ2-1; D is perhaps TRBD1 (6 bases). The germline V and J ends were trimmed by 5 bases and 6 bases, with 14 bases remaining between them. The CDR3 spans 14 residues. Germline V gene data show CDR1 as MNHEY and CDR2 as SVGAGI.

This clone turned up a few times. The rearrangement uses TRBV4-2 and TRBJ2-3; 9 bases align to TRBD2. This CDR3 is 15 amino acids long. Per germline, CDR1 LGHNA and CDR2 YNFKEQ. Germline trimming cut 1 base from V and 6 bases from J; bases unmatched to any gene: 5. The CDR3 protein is CASSQGSSGEDTQYF. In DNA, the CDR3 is TGTGCCAGCAGCCAAGGTTCTAGCGGGGAGGATACGCAGTATTTT.

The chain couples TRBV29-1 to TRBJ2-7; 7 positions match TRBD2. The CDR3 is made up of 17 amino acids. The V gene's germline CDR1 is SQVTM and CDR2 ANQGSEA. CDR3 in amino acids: CGVGGGWGRRGGREQYF. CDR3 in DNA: TGCGGGGTTGGGGGGGGGTGGGGGAGACGGGGCGGCCGCGAGCAGTACTTC.

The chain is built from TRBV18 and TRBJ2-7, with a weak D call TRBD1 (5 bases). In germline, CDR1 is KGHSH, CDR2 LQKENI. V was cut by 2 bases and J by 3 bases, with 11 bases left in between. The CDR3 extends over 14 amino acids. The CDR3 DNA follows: TGTGCCAGCTCACCAACCTCCAGGGTCTACGAGCAGTACTTC. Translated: CASSPTSRVYEQYF.

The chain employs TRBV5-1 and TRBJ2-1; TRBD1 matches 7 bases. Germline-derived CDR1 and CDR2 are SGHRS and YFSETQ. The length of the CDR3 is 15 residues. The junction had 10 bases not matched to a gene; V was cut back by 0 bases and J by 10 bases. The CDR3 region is CASSLVGLRGREQFF. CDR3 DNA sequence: TGCGCCAGCAGCTTGGTGGGCCTAAGGGGGCGGGAGCAGTTCTTC.

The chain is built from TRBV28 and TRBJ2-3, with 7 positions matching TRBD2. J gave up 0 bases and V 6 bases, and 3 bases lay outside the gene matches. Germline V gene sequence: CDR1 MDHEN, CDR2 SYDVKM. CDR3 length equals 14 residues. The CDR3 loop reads CASRGGRSTDTQYF. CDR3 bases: TGTGCCAGCAGAGGCGGGAGAAGCACAGATACGCAGTATTTT.

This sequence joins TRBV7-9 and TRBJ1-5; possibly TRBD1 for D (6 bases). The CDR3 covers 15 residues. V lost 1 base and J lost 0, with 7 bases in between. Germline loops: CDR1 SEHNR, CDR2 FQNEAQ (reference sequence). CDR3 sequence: CASSLGDTSNQPQHF. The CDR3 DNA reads TGTGCCAGCAGCTTAGGGGACACTAGCAATCAGCCCCAGCATTTT.

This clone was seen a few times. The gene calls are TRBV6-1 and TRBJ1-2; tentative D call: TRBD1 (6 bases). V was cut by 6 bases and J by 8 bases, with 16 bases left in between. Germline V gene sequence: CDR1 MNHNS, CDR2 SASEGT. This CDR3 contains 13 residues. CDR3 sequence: CASSVDRLGGYTF. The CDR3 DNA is TGTGCCAGCAGCGTCGACAGGCTTGGGGGCTACACCTTC.